This T cell receptor (beta chain) derives from a study of shared clonotypes between healthy human individuals. General observations from the study: Generally, naive subsets (rather than memory subsets) showed larger estimated richness.

The CDR3 runs 12 residues. The V gene's germline CDR1 is SGHDT and CDR2 YYEEEE. V lost 2 bases and J 6 bases, leaving 8 bases between the germline ends. In its sample, this clone was seen a few times. Antigen specificity is unknown. CD45RO-negative cells were positively selected for CCR7, leaving out terminally differentiated effector memory CD45RA+ cells. The study drew all its donors from Caucasian adults living in Nashville, Tennessee. On sorted subsets, replicate PCRs used 150 to 250 ng DNA, or 25,000 to 35,000 T cell genomes. Sequenced by immunoSEQ multiplex PCR; TCRdb stores in-frame clones only, minus some. The profile shows around 700,000 clones, approximately 90% of them singletons.

The sample was naive CD8+ T cells sorted from blood. The sequence came from a man aged 30 to 39 in good health. This rearrangement joins TRBV5-6 to TRBJ1-1; weak D call: TRBD1 (5 bases). DNA of the CDR3: TGTGCCAGCAGCTTTGGGACTTCTGAAGCTTTCTTT. Its protein product is CASSFGTSEAFF.